The T cell receptor (beta chain) described here comes from a study of blood T cells in healthy people across ages. Study observations and caveats: While age rose, TCR beta diversity per million T cells dropped in a roughly linear way. Aged donors had fewer naive CD4+ cells and lower diversity than long-lived donors. Unsorted PBMCs blocked a conclusive comparison of naive and antigen-experienced cells.

A J-beta primer mix and a sample-barcoded 5' primer were used in a second PCR of about 7 to 11 cycles. Paired-end reads containing CDR3 totaled no fewer than 2.5 million for each sample. TCRdb itself ran the 5' RACE reads through MiXCR, one entry per CDR3 protein. The sample contains about 640,000 distinct CDR3 sequences, about 53% of which appear only once. The CDR3 is made up of 15 amino acids. Germline CDR1 KGHSH, CDR2 LQKENI. Trimming left V 3 bases short and J 5 bases short, with 14 bases between. A remark on this clonotype: Its antigen remains unknown.

The TCR sequence derives from a man aged 55 to 70 in good health. V gene TRBV18 combines with J gene TRBJ1-5; a possible D gene is TRBD1 (5 bases). Specimen: blood. The DNA for the CDR3 is TGTGCCAGCTCACCGAGGGTGGGGACGGATCAGCCCCAGCATTTT. Amino acids: CASSPRVGTDQPQHF.